This T cell receptor beta chain was sequenced in a study of blood T cell repertoires in COVID-19. Participants were aged about 18 to 100 years, lived in under 30 US areas, and enrolled virtually. Clones were sequenced by immunoSEQ multiplex PCR, and TCRdb holds only the in-frame ones, with some missing. Among about 160,000 clones listed, roughly 80% were seen once. The sequence was obtained from a woman aged 55-75 years who had recovered from COVID-19. Sample: PBMCs or T cells enriched from blood (not recorded which).

The CDR3 nucleotides are TGTGCCAGCAGTTTGCGGGGGGGTACCTACGAGCAGTACTTC. This gives the protein CASSLRGGTYEQYF. This chain joins TRBV6-5 and TRBJ2-7; 9 bases map to TRBD2. Germline V gene lookup returns CDR1 MNHEY and CDR2 SVGAGI. This CDR3 is 14 amino acids long. Trimming removed 4 bases from V and 2 bases from J; junction bases left unmatched: 3.